One sample yielded the 15 T cell receptor beta chains listed below, sequenced in a study of blood T cell repertoires in COVID-19. Assay used: immunoSEQ multiplex PCR; TCRdb lists only in-frame clones, some missing. The data hold about 180,000 clones, with around 83% observed a single time. Sequencing used peripheral blood. The receptors were gathered from a woman between 65 and 79 years old with COVID-19, enrolled during active disease.

The V gene is TRBV4-3, the J gene TRBJ1-2; D is uncertain. The ends were cut back, 4 bases at V and 6 bases at J, with 15 bases in the middle. The CDR3 is 14 residues long. Germline assignment: CDR1 LGHNA and CDR2 YSLEER. The CDR3 DNA reads as TGCGCCAGCAGCCTCCTCGGGAGGCAGCATGGCTACACCTTC. This gives the protein CASSLLGRQHGYTF.

This rearrangement joins TRBV5-6 to TRBJ2-2; TRBD2 aligns across 7 bases. Germline lookup yields CDR1 SGHDT and CDR2 YYEEEE. V was clipped by 2 bases and J by 0 bases; unmatched bases: 1. The CDR3 extends over 15 amino acids. This CDR3 reads CASSLLAPNTGELFF. In DNA, the CDR3 is TGTGCCAGCAGCTTACTAGCGCCGAACACCGGGGAGCTGTTTTTT.

V and J are TRBV18 and TRBJ2-1, with D possibly being TRBD1 (5 bases). CDR1 is KGHSH and CDR2 is LQKENI in the germline V gene. V lost 4 bases and J 5 bases, leaving 9 bases between the germline ends. The CDR3 contains 13 residues. CDR3 DNA: TGTGCCAGCTCACAGGGGTTAGACAATGAGCAGTTCTTC. Protein: CASSQGLDNEQFF.

The gene calls are TRBV7-2 and TRBJ2-2; D not resolved. Germline CDR1 SGHTA, CDR2 FQGNSA. The CDR3 consists of 15 residues. V lost 2 bases and J 7 bases, leaving 14 bases between the germline ends. CDR3 in amino acids: CASSLSRSFNGELFF. In DNA form, the CDR3 reads TGTGCCAGCAGCTTAAGCCGTAGTTTTAACGGGGAGCTGTTTTTT.

This clone was counted ten times or more. This chain uses TRBV2 with TRBJ1-1; the D is unclear. CDR1 is SNHLY and CDR2 is FYNNEI in the germline V gene. V was clipped by 5 bases and J by 9 bases, with 25 bases between them. This CDR3 region has 16 residues. CDR3 loop: CASSHKTQDREPKAFF. In DNA, the CDR3 is TGTGCCAGCAGTCACAAGACTCAAGACCGGGAACCCAAAGCTTTCTTT.

V is TRBV27 and J is TRBJ1-1; D is possibly TRBD1 (5 bases). This CDR3 contains 15 residues. Germline CDR1 MNHEY, CDR2 SMNVEV (reference sequence). V dropped 1 base and J dropped 0 bases, with 9 bases sitting between them. The CDR3 is CASSLFGHMNTEAFF. CDR3 nucleotides: TGTGCCAGCAGTTTATTTGGACACATGAACACTGAAGCTTTCTTT.

This rearrangement joins TRBV21-1 to TRBJ1-1; whether TRBD1, the table's D call, matches the DNA was not checked. TRBV21-1 is shown as a pseudogene. The CDR3 sequence is 16 residues long. For the CDR3, the DNA is TGTGCCAGCAGCAAACCGGGGACAGGGCAGAACACTGAAGCTTTCTTT. Translation: CASSKPGTGQNTEAFF.

The V gene is TRBV27, the J gene TRBJ2-5, with TRBD1 matching 8 bases. J gave up 5 bases and V 6 bases, and 8 bases lay outside the gene matches. This CDR3 spans 14 amino acids. Germline-derived CDR1 and CDR2 are MNHEY and SMNVEV (reference sequence). This CDR3 is CASSFDRGRETQYF. CDR3 bases: TGTGCCAGCAGCTTCGACAGGGGTCGCGAGACCCAGTACTTC.

This chain joins TRBV6-6 and TRBJ1-1; 8 bases agree with TRBD1. The CDR3 totals 12 residues. The junction had 5 bases not matched to a gene; V was cut back by 7 bases and J by 7 bases. Germline V CDR1 and CDR2: MNHNY, SVGAGI (reference sequence). CDR3 DNA sequence: TGTGCCAGCACTCAGGGGGCCGGTGAAGCTTTCTTT. The encoded protein is CASTQGAGEAFF.

The CDR3 DNA reads as TGTGCCAGCAGTTACGGAGCGGGAGGTACAGATACGCAGTATTTT. Amino acid sequence: CASSYGAGGTDTQYF. V gene TRBV6-6 combines with J gene TRBJ2-3; TRBD2 matches at 9 bases. The CDR3 sequence is 15 residues long. Germline V gene sequence: CDR1 MNHNY, CDR2 SVGAGI (reference sequence). V lost 2 bases and J lost 3; bases outside the gene matches: 3.

The chain recombines TRBV5-1 with TRBJ1-4, with TRBD1 as a possible D gene (5 bases). The CDR3 is made up of 15 amino acids. Trimming left V 3 bases short and J 0 bases short, with 9 bases between. Germline V gives CDR1 SGHRS, CDR2 YFSETQ. The CDR3 DNA follows: TGCGCCAGCAGCTCGACGACAGCAACTAATGAAAAACTGTTTTTT. Its translation is CASSSTTATNEKLFF.

J is TRBJ2-1 and V is TRBV18; possibly TRBD2 for D (5 bases). The CDR3 is 13 residues long. Per the germline V gene, CDR1 is KGHSH and CDR2 is LQKENI. V was cut by 8 bases and J by 0 bases, with 8 bases left in between. The CDR3 coding sequence is TGTGCCAGCCTGAGGGACTCCTACAATGAGCAGTTCTTC. It is translated as CASLRDSYNEQFF.

This clone was seen more than once but under ten times. The chain combines TRBV28 with TRBJ2-1; D remains unclear. V lost 5 bases, J lost 9 bases, and 11 bases lay in between. Germline lookup yields CDR1 MDHEN and CDR2 SYDVKM. The CDR3 length is 12 residues. DNA of the CDR3: TGTGCCAGCAGTCCTCTTACTGGTGAGCAGTTCTTC. It is translated as CASSPLTGEQFF.

A few counts support this clone. The chain combines TRBV7-9 with TRBJ2-1, with TRBD2 matching 11 bases. The CDR3 loop spans 15 amino acids. Trimming cost V 4 bases and J 4 bases; bases outside gene matches: 3. The germline V gene has CDR1 SEHNR and CDR2 FQNEAQ (reference sequence). The CDR3 region is CASSSGTSGYNEQFF. For the CDR3, the DNA is TGTGCCAGCAGCTCCGGGACTAGCGGATACAATGAGCAGTTCTTC.

V and J are TRBV6-6 and TRBJ2-7; D possibly corresponds to TRBD2 (6 bases). Germline V gene lookup returns CDR1 MNHNY and CDR2 SVGAGI (reference sequence). The CDR3 consists of 15 residues. V gave up 6 bases and J gave up 1 base, with 16 bases separating them. The CDR3 nucleotides read TGTGCCAGCAGCAGGTCCGGGAGCGGGTCCTACGAGCAGTACTTC. Protein: CASSRSGSGSYEQYF.